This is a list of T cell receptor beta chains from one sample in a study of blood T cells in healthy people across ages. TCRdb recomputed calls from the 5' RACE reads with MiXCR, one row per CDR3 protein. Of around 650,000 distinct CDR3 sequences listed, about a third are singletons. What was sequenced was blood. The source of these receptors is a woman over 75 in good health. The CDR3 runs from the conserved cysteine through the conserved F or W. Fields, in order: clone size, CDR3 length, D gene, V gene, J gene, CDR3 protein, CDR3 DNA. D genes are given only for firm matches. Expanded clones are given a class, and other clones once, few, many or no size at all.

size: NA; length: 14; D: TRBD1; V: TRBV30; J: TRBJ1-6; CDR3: CAWTGGLIRSPLHF; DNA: TGTGCCTGGACAGGGGGCTTGATACGTTCACCCCTCCACTTT
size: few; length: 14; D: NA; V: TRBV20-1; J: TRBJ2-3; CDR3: CSARGGQGGRVQYF; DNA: TGTAGTGCTAGAGGGGGGCAGGGAGGGCGGGTGCAGTATTTT
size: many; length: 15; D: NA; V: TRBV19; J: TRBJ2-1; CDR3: CASSIVIRSYNEQFF; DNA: TGTGCCAGTAGCATAGTCATTCGCTCCTACAATGAGCAGTTCTTC
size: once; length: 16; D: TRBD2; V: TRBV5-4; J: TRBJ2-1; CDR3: CASARGVVGGPGEQFF; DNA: TGTGCCAGCGCACGGGGGGTAGTGGGGGGACCTGGTGAGCAGTTCTTC
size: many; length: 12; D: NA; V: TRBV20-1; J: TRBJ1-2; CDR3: CSARPGNYGYTF; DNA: TGCAGTGCTAGACCTGGGAACTATGGCTACACCTTC
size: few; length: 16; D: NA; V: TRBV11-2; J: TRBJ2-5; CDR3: CASSLATGLPGGTQYF; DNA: TGTGCCAGCAGCCTAGCTACGGGACTGCCAGGGGGGACCCAGTACTTC
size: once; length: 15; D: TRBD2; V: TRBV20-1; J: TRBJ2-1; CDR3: CSAYLLAGEENEQFF; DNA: TGCAGTGCTTATCTACTAGCGGGAGAAGAGAACGAGCAGTTCTTC
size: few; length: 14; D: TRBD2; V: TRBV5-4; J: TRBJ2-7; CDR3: CASSEGRGAYEQYF; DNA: TGTGCCAGCAGCGAGGGACGGGGGGCCTACGAGCAGTACTTC
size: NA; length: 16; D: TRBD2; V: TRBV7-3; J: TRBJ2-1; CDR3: CASSLRLAGYINEQFF; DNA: TGTGCCAGCAGCTTAAGGCTAGCGGGATACATTAATGAGCAGTTCTTC
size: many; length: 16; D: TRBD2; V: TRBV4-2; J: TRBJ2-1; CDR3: CASSQGRRGGPNEQFF; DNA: TGTGCCAGCAGCCAAGGGAGGCGGGGGGGCCCCAATGAGCAGTTCTTC
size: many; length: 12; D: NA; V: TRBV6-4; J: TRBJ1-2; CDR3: CASSDLNYGYTF; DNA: TGTGCCAGCAGTGACCTCAACTATGGCTACACCTTC
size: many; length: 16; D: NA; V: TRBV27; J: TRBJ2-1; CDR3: CASSKAGYPSYNEQFF; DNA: TGTGCCAGCAGCAAAGCAGGGTACCCTTCCTACAATGAGCAGTTCTTC
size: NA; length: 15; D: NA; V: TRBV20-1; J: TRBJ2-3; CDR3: CSARDAGLPTDTQYF; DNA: TGCAGTGCTAGAGATGCGGGCCTACCCACAGATACGCAGTATTTT
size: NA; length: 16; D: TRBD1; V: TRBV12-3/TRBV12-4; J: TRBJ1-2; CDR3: CASNLGGRDSNCGYTF; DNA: TGTGCCAGCAACCTAGGGGGCAGGGATTCTAACTGTGGCTACACCTTC
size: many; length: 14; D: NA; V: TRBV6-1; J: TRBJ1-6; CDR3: CASSARVGDSPLHF; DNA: TGTGCCAGCAGTGCCAGGGTCGGCGATTCACCCCTCCACTTT
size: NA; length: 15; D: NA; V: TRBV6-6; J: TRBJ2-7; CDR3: CASSYGQGTHYEQYF; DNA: TGTGCCAGCAGTTACGGGCAGGGGACACACTACGAGCAGTACTTC
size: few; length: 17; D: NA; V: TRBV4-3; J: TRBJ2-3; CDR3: CASSQGSDMRGTDTQYF; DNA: TGCGCCAGCAGCCAAGGAAGTGACATGAGAGGGACAGATACGCAGTATTTT
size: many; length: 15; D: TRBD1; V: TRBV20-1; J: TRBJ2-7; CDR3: CSARKWGQGKPEQYF; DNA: TGCAGTGCTAGAAAATGGGGACAGGGGAAGCCCGAGCAGTACTTC
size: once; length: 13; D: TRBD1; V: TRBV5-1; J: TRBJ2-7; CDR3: CASNLGRGYEQYF; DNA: TGCGCCAGCAACTTGGGCAGGGGGTACGAGCAGTACTTC
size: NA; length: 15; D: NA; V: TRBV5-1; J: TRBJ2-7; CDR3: CASSFLGENPYEQYF; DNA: TGCGCCAGCAGCTTTCTCGGAGAGAACCCCTACGAGCAGTACTTC
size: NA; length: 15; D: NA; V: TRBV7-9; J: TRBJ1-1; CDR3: CASSPNYRYNTEAFF; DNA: TGTGCCAGCAGCCCGAACTACCGGTATAACACTGAAGCTTTCTTT
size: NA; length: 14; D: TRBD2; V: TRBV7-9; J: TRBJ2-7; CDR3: CASSETGLVDEQYF; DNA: TGTGCCAGCAGCGAAACCGGACTAGTCGATGAGCAGTACTTC
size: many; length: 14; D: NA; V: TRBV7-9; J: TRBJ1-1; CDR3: CASSFPGMDWRAFF; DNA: TGTGCCAGCAGCTTTCCGGGGATGGACTGGCGAGCTTTCTTT
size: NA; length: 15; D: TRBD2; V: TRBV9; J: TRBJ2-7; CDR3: CASSQGSSGSYEQYF; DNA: TGTGCCAGCAGCCAGGGGAGTAGCGGGAGCTACGAGCAGTACTTC
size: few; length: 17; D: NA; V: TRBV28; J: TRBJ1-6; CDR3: CASSLYLGGSDNSPLHF; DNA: TGTGCCAGCAGTTTATACCTCGGGGGGAGTGACAATTCACCCCTCCACTTT
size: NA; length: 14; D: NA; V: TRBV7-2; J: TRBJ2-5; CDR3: CVSSLATGKETQYF; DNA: TGTGTCAGCAGCTTAGCAACAGGGAAAGAGACCCAGTACTTC
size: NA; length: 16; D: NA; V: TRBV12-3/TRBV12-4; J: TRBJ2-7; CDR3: CASSLVAGQSPYEQYF; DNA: TGTGCCAGCAGTTTAGTCGCGGGACAGTCCCCCTACGAGCAGTACTTC
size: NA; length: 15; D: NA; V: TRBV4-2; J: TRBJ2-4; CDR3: CTSSQDSGESGERYF; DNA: TGTACCAGCAGCCAAGATTCAGGGGAATCTGGCGAGCGGTACTTC
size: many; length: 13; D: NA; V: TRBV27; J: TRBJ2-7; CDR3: CASSWSSRYEQYF; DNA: TGTGCCAGCAGTTGGTCCAGTCGCTACGAGCAGTACTTC
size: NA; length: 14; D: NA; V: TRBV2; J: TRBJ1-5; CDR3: CASNGAEGNQPQHF; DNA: TGTGCCAGCAATGGGGCTGAAGGCAATCAGCCCCAGCATTTT
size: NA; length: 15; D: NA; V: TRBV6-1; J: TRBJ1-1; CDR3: CASSEVEQRSGEAFF; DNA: TGTGCCAGCAGTGAAGTTGAACAGAGAAGTGGTGAAGCTTTCTTT
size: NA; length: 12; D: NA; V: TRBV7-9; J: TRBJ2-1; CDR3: CASSHRPYEQFF; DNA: TGTGCCAGCAGCCACCGGCCATACGAGCAGTTCTTC
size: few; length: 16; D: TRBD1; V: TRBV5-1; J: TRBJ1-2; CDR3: CASSSFSGGKDEGYTF; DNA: TGCGCCAGCAGTTCCTTCTCAGGGGGGAAAGACGAGGGCTACACCTTC
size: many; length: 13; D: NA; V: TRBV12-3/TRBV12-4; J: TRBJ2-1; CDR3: CASSPVAWGEQFF; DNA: TGTGCCAGCAGTCCGGTAGCTTGGGGTGAGCAGTTCTTC
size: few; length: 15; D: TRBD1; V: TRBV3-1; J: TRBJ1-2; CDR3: CASSLRQGGNYGYTF; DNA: TGTGCCAGCAGCCTCAGACAGGGGGGAAACTATGGCTACACCTTC
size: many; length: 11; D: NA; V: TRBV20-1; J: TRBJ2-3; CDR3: CSARVVDTQYF; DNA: TGCAGTGCTAGAGTGGTAGATACGCAGTATTTT
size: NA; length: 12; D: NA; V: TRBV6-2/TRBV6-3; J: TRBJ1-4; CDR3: CASSYSRGGLFF; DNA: TGTGCCAGCAGTTACTCCAGGGGCGGACTGTTTTTT